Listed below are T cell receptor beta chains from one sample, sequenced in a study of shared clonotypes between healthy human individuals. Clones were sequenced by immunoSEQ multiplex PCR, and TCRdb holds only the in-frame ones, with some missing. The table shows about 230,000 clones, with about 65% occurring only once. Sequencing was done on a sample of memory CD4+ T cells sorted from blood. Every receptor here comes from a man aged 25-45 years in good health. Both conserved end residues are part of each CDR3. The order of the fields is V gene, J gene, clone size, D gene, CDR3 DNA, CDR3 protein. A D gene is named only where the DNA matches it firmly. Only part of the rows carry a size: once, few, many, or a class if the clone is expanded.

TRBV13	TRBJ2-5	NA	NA	TGTGCCAGCAGCTTAGGCGGGTTGGGCGGCTCGAAGACCCAGTACTTC	CASSLGGLGGSKTQYF
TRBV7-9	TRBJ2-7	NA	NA	TGTGCCAGCAGCTACGGGAGTCGGGAGCCTTGGCGGGAGCAGTACTTC	CASSYGSREPWREQYF
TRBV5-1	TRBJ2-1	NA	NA	TGCGCCAGCAGCTTGGGTGGGGAGAATGAGCAGTTCTTC	CASSLGGENEQFF
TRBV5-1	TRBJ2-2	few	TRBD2	TGCGCCAGCAGCTTGGATAGCGGGCTGGCCACCGGGGAGCTGTTTTTT	CASSLDSGLATGELFF
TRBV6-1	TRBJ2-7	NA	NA	TGTGCCAGCAGGGAACGGGCCGCGGGAGAGCAGTACTTC	CASRERAAGEQYF
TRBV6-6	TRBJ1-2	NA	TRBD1	TGTGCCAGCAGCCCCAGGGGGGGCAGAGTAACTATGGGGTACACCTTC	CASSPRGGRVTMGYTF
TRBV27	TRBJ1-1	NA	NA	TGTGCCAGCAGTTTGGGGGGGATTGGCGTAAACACTGAAGCTTTCTTT	CASSLGGIGVNTEAFF
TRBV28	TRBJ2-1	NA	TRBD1	TGTGCCAGCAGTTGGGAGACAGGGGGGTTGGATGAGCAGTTCTTC	CASSWETGGLDEQFF
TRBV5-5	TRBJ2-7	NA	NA	TGTGCCAGCAGCCCTACGCTTGCGAACGAGCAGTACTTC	CASSPTLANEQYF
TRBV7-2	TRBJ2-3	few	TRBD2	TGTGCCAGCAGAAGCGGGGGAGGCACAGATACGCAGTATTTT	CASRSGGGTDTQYF
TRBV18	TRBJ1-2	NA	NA	TGTGCCAGCTCACCGTCCAGGGGAAAGAACTATGGCTACACCTTC	CASSPSRGKNYGYTF
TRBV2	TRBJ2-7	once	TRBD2	TGTGCCAGCAAGACTAGCTTCCTCTCCTACGAGCAGTACTTC	CASKTSFLSYEQYF
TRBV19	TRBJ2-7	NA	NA	TGTGCCAGTAGTATAGATGAAACTTCGGGGGACGAGCAGTACTTC	CASSIDETSGDEQYF
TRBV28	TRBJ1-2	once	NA	TGTGCCAGCAGTCCCACGCAGGTGGGTTATGGCTACACCTTC	CASSPTQVGYGYTF
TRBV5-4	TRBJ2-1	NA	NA	TGTGCCAGCAGCTTGCCCCTTGGGAATGAGCAGTTCTTC	CASSLPLGNEQFF
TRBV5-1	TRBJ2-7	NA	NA	TGCGCCAACGACTGCTACGAGCAGTACTTC	CANDCYEQYF
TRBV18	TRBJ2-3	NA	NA	TGTGCCAGCTCACCCACGAATCAAGATACGCAGTATTTT	CASSPTNQDTQYF
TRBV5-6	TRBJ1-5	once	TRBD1	TGTGCCAGCAGCTTGTGGACAGGGGGAAGCGGACGTCAGCCCCAGCATTTT	CASSLWTGGSGRQPQHF
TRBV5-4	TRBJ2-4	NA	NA	TGTGCCAGCAGCCCGGACGTGCTAGGCAAAAACATTCAGTACTTC	CASSPDVLGKNIQYF
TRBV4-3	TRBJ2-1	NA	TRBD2	TGCGCCAGCAGCCAAGAGTACTGGGGGGGCAATGAGCAGTTCTTC	CASSQEYWGGNEQFF
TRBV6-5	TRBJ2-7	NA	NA	TGTGCCAGCAGCGACAAGAGCCGAAACTACGAGCAGTACTTC	CASSDKSRNYEQYF
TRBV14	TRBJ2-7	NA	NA	TGTGCCAGCAGCCAAGCTGGCGGGGGCACCTACGAGCAGTACTTC	CASSQAGGGTYEQYF
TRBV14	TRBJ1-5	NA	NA	TGTGCCAGCAGCCTCCAATTCGGTCAGCCCCAGCATTTT	CASSLQFGQPQHF
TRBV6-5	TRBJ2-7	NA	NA	TGTGCCAGCAGCCTCGGCTACGAGCAGTACTTC	CASSLGYEQYF
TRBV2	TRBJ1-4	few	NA	TGTGCCAGCAGTGAAGTTGTAGGAAATGAAAAACTGTTTTTT	CASSEVVGNEKLFF
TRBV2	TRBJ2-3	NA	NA	TGTGCCAGTAAACCCTGGGATAGCACAGATACGCAGTATTTT	CASKPWDSTDTQYF
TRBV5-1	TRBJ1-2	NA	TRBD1	TGCGCCAGCAGCTTGATGGGACAGGGTGACTATGGCTACACCTTC	CASSLMGQGDYGYTF
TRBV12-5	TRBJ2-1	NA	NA	TGTGCTAGTGGTCGACTAGGTGTCCATGAGCAGTTCTTC	CASGRLGVHEQFF
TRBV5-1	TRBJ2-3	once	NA	TGCGCCAGCAGCTTGGACGGGGATACGCAGTATTTT	CASSLDGDTQYF
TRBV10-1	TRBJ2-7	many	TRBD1	TGCGCCATCCCGGGACAGGGGGCTTGGGAGCAGTACTTC	CAIPGQGAWEQYF
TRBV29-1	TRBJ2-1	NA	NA	TGCAGCGTTAAAAGGACCGACAATGAGCAGTTCTTC	CSVKRTDNEQFF
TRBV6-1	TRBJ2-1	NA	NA	TGTGCCAGCAGTGAATACGAGTCTCTACCATACAATGAGCAGTTCTTC	CASSEYESLPYNEQFF
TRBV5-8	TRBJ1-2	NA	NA	TGTGCCAGCAGCTCGGTGGGCGGTCCCTATGGCTACACCTTC	CASSSVGGPYGYTF
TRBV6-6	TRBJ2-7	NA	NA	TGTGCCAGCACTCCCGGTCAGGGGACCTACGGCGAGCAGTACTTC	CASTPGQGTYGEQYF
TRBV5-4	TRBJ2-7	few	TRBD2	TGTGCCAGCAGTTCCCTAGCGGAAGTGGGCGAGCAGTACTTC	CASSSLAEVGEQYF
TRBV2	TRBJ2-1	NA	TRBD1	TGTGCCAGCCAAAGGTTTGGACAGGGGACCGGAGCTGCGGGCAGTGAGCAGTTCTTC	CASQRFGQGTGAAGSEQFF
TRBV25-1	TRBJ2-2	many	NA	TGTGCCAGCAGTGAAGCCGGGAGCGGAACCGGGGAGCTGTTTTTT	CASSEAGSGTGELFF
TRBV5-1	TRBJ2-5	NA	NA	TGCGCCAGCAGCTTGGAAGGAGGGGTCGGGAGAGAGACCCAGTACTTC	CASSLEGGVGRETQYF
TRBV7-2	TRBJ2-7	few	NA	TGTGCCAGCAGCCCAGGGGCGGGAGTCACCTACGAGCAGTACTTC	CASSPGAGVTYEQYF
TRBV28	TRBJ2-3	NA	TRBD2	TGTGCCAGCAGTTTTCCCCTTAGACTAGCGGGAGGGCCTGACACAGATACGCAGTATTTT	CASSFPLRLAGGPDTDTQYF
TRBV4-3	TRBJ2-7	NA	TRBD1	TGCGCCAGCAGCCAAAGTCGGGGGACAGGGCTCCCCTACGAGCAGTACTTC	CASSQSRGTGLPYEQYF
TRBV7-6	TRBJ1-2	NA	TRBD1	TGTGCCAGCAGGCGGGACAGGGGTACTTCCTACACCTTC	CASRRDRGTSYTF
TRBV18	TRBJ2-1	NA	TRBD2	TGTGCCAGCTCACCACTTCCGGGACTAGCGGGTGAGCAGTTCTTC	CASSPLPGLAGEQFF
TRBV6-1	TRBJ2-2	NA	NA	TGTGCCAGCAGTGAAGTCGACACCGGGGAGCTGTTTTTT	CASSEVDTGELFF
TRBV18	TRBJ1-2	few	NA	TGTGCCAGCTCACCAAACAGGTTTTCATATGGCTACACCTTC	CASSPNRFSYGYTF
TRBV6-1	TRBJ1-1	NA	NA	TGTGCCAGCAACCGAAACACTGAAGCTTTCTTT	CASNRNTEAFF
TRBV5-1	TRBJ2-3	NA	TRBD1	TGCGCCAGCAACCTCTTACAGGGGGCTACAGATACGCAGTATTTT	CASNLLQGATDTQYF
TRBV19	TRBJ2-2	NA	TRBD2	TGTGCCAGTAGTATAGATGGTAGCGGGAGGGCCTTCACCGGGGAGCTGTTTTTT	CASSIDGSGRAFTGELFF
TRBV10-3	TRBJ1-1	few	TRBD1	TGTGCCATCAGCTCCCCCGACAGGGGAGTGAGCACTGAAGCTTTCTTT	CAISSPDRGVSTEAFF
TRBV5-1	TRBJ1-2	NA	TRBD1	TGCGCCAGCAGCTTACAACAGGGGGACTATGGCTACACCTTC	CASSLQQGDYGYTF
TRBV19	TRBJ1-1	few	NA	TGTGCCAGTACCCAAGGATTACGGCGCACTGAAGCTTTCTTT	CASTQGLRRTEAFF
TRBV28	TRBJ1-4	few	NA	TGTGCCAGCAGTGGGGTTGAGGAAAAACTGTTTTTT	CASSGVEEKLFF
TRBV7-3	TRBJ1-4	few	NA	TGTGCCAGCAGCTTTATTAACGAACTGTTTTTT	CASSFINELFF
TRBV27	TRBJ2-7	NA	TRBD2	TGTGCCAGCAGTGGACTAGCGGCAATCGAGCAGTACTTC	CASSGLAAIEQYF
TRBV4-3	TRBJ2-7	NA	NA	TGCGCCAGCAGCCGAAATGGAGCCTACGAGCAGTACTTC	CASSRNGAYEQYF
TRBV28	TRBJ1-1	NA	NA	TGTGCCATCCACTCGGTGTTGAACACTGAAGCTTTCTTT	CAIHSVLNTEAFF
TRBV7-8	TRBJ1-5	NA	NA	TGTGCCAGCAGCCATCCAGATGAGCCCCAGCATTTT	CASSHPDEPQHF
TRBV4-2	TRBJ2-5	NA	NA	TGTGCCAGCAGCCGCCGAGAAAACCAAGAGACCCAGTACTTC	CASSRRENQETQYF
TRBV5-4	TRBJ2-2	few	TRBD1	TGTGCCAGCAGCTCCGGGACAGGGGACACCGGGGAGCTGTTTTTT	CASSSGTGDTGELFF
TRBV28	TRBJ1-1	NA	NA	TGTGCCAGCAGTTGGGGGGTGACAGGAGAAGCTTTCTTT	CASSWGVTGEAFF